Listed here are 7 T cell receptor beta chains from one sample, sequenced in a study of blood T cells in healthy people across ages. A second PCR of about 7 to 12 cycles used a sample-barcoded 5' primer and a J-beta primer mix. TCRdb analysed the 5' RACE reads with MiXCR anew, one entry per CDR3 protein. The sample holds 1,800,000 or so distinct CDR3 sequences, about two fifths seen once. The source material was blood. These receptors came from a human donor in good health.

The CDR3: CASSHRITEVLTDTQYF. CDR3 bases: TGTGCCAGCAGCCACCGAATTACTGAGGTACTCACAGATACGCAGTATTTT. J is TRBJ2-3 and V is TRBV4-2; D is ambiguous. The CDR3 covers 17 residues. From germline, CDR1 is LGHNA and CDR2 YNFKEQ. V was clipped by 3 bases and J by 2 bases, with 18 bases between them.

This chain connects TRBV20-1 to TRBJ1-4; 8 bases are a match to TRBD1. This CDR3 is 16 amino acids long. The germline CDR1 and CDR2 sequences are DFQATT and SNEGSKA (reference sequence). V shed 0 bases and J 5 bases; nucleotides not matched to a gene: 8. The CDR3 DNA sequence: TGCAGTGCTAGAGATGAAGACAGGGGTGTAAATGAAAAACTGTTTTTT. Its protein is CSARDEDRGVNEKLFF.

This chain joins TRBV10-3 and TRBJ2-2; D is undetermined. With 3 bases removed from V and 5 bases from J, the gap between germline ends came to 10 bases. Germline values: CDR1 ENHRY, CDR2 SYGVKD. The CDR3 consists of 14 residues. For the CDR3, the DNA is TGTGCCATCAGTGATAGCAAGGGAACCGGGGAGCTGTTTTTT. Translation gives CAISDSKGTGELFF.

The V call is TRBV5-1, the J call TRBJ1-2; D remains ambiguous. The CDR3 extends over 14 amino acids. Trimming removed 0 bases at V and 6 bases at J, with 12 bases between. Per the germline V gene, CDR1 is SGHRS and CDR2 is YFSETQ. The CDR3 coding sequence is TGCGCCAGCAGCTTGGCGCGTCAGGCGAATGGCTACACCTTC. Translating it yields CASSLARQANGYTF.

In nucleotides, the CDR3 is TGTGCCAGCAGCTTGCGACAGGGGAATCAGTACGACGGAGATACGCAGTATTTT. Amino acid sequence: CASSLRQGNQYDGDTQYF. The chain is built from TRBV7-8 and TRBJ2-3, with TRBD1 identical over 8 bases. The ends lost 3 bases at V and 5 bases at J; junction bases unmatched: 16. The CDR3 totals 18 residues. Germline V gene data show CDR1 as SGHVS and CDR2 as FQNEAQ.

CDR3 coding DNA: TGTGCCAGCAGACAAAGGACTTCCTTTCAAGAGACCCAGTTCTTC. It specifies CASRQRTSFQETQFF. V and J are TRBV6-2 or TRBV6-3 and TRBJ2-5, with a weak D call TRBD2 (5 bases). TRBJ2-1 matches the DNA end more closely, so the J call is doubtful. CDR3 length: 15 amino acids. Germline V CDR1 and CDR2: MNHEY, SVGEGT.

The CDR3: CASSSPRYGYTF. The CDR3 region has the DNA TGTGCCAGCAGTTCCCCGAGGTATGGCTACACCTTC. This sequence joins TRBV6-6 and TRBJ1-2; D is uncertain. The CDR3 has 12 residues. V was clipped by 4 bases and J by 5 bases, with 8 bases between them. CDR1 MNHNY and CDR2 SVGAGI come from the germline V gene (reference sequence).